Here is one TCR beta chain with its context. Its specificity is not known. The time point here: baseline pretreatment blood. Stated treatment: 15 Gy SBRT to primary tumor, nephrectomy 4 weeks later. Radiation-treated patients gave blood at baseline, week 2 and week 4. The sample originates from a study of radiation and T cells in renal cell carcinoma. Clones were read by immunoSEQ multiplex PCR, and TCRdb kept only the in-frame ones, dropping some. The sample lists some 100,000 clones, approximately 80% seen once, with more than 5.5% in the top ten. Points from the study as a whole: Top tumor clonotypes rose in blood 2 weeks post-radiation, then contracted.

Sequenced material: blood, taken from a patient whose treatment included radiotherapy and nephrectomy. The receptor's source is a man aged 55 to 70 with renal cell carcinoma.

The CDR3 coding sequence is TGTGCCAGCAGCTCCCATTCTACCGCAACTAATGAAAAACTGTTTTTT. Translation gives CASSSHSTATNEKLFF. V is TRBV7-9 and J is TRBJ1-4, with D uncertain. The V end was cut by 4 bases, the J end by 0 bases, with 12 bases between. Germline V gene sequence: CDR1 SEHNR, CDR2 FQNEAQ (reference sequence). This CDR3 has 16 amino acids.